This T cell receptor beta chain was identified in a study of OX40 agonist ivuxolimab in advanced cancers. A note on the overall study: The costimulatory receptor OX40 (CD134) was targeted by ivuxolimab, a fully human IgG2 agonistic monoclonal antibody. Prior anti-PD-1, anti-PD-L1 or anti-CTLA-4 therapy was permitted, and checkpoint inhibitors had been received by 30% to 40% of dose-escalation patients. Intravenous ivuxolimab was administered to patients every 2 weeks at six dose levels: 0.01, 0.1, 0.3, 1.5, 3 and 10 mg/kg. Among the roughly 52 dose-escalation patients, some 19 had hepatocellular carcinoma, 15 or so melanoma, 9 renal cell carcinoma and 9 head and neck cancer. Partial responses occurred in three dose-escalation patients, of whom one had hepatocellular carcinoma and two had cutaneous melanoma. The paper covers the monotherapy dose-escalation part of the phase I ivuxolimab trial, which included N of about 51 patients. The dose-escalation cohort was roughly 87% male with a mean age of about 58 years, ranging from roughly 20 to 80. Peripheral TCRbeta sequencing was intended to test whether TCR sequence diversity was altered and clonal T-cell expansion was caused by ivuxolimab. What the work shows at the level of the full study, not this receptor alone: The antigen specificity of the clonally expanded peripheral T cells was not determined. In partial responders in the 0.1-3.0 mg/kg groups, normalized peripheral clonal expansion was found to be among the lowest, especially among CD8+ T cells. Low levels of normalized T-cell clonal expansion were also shown by some nonresponding patients. At doses from 0.1 to 3.0 mg/kg, clonal expansion was seen in both CD4+ and CD8+ blood T cells between baseline and week 6. After ivuxolimab, more expanded clones were found on average in CD8+ T cells than in CD4+ T cells.

To sequence the TCRbeta CDR3 region, genomic DNA was isolated from the sorted cells. TCRbeta CDR3 regions were sequenced using the immunoSEQ Assay. Not all clones reach the TCRdb copy of this immuneACCESS table, which keeps in-frame sequences only. Checked studies attribute under half of the gap to unresolved V genes and leave the rest unexplained. The sample table contains about 93,000 clones; only one count was recorded for about 88% of them. 0.33% of the sample is taken by the ten largest. Per the germline V gene, SNHLY is the CDR1 and FYNNEI is the CDR2. Including the terminal cysteine and phenylalanine, the CDR3 comprises 14 residues. The CDR3 DNA has 42 bases and is translated from base 1. The V end loses 7 bases and the J end loses 2 bases, and a stretch of 12 bases separates them. Patients with autoimmune disease history or receiving systemic immunosuppression were excluded from the trial. Peripheral blood for TCR sequencing was drawn from every dose cohort at baseline, at cycle 4 day 1 and at cycle 7 day 1. Samples were obtained from an open-label, multicenter, first-in-human phase I dose-escalation trial of ivuxolimab. Adults with locally advanced or metastatic melanoma, renal cell, hepatocellular, or head and neck squamous cell carcinoma were enrolled in the trial. Before TCR sequencing, CD4+ T cells and CD8+ T cells were sorted from peripheral blood as separate populations.

Of note for this clone: Its antigen is unknown. The record has no base qualities; no much larger clone is one base away.

This specimen was CD4+ or CD8+ T cells sorted from blood, taken in a trial of the OX40 agonist ivuxolimab. Here the chain combines TRBV2 and TRBJ2-1; the D gene cannot be named for sure. This receptor was obtained from an adult with an advanced solid tumor such as melanoma, head and neck, liver or kidney cancer. The CDR3 is CASNGYTTYNEQFF. The sequenced DNA is TGTGCCAGCAATGGCTACACTACCTACAATGAGCAGTTCTTC.